This TCR beta chain appears in the sequencing data of a study of response to subunit inactivated influenza vaccine. TCRdb fed the RT-PCR reads into MiXCR, producing one record per CDR3 protein. The sample carries about 240,000 distinct CDR3 sequences, 12% recorded once. Between the trimmed V and J ends, which lost 4 bases and 7 bases, there was a span of 10 bases. This CDR3 has 13 residues. CDR1 is SGHAT and CDR2 is FQNNGV in the germline V gene. The sample in question was non-naive T cells sorted from PBMCs, obtained 14 to 15 days before vaccination. The sequence derives from a middle-aged man who received an inactivated influenza vaccine. The chain couples TRBV11-2 to TRBJ2-2; possible D gene TRBD1, 7 bases. CDR3 region: CASSSQGGGELFF. CDR3 coding DNA: TGTGCCAGCAGCTCGCAGGGGGGCGGGGAGCTGTTTTTT.